This T cell receptor beta chain was sequenced in a study of shared clonotypes between healthy human individuals. CD45RO-negative, CCR7-positively selected cells formed the naive CD8 fraction, excluding terminally differentiated effector memory CD45RA+ cells. Assay used: immunoSEQ multiplex PCR; TCRdb lists only in-frame clones, some missing. This sample has 560,000 or so clones, with roughly 96% found just once. This CDR3 comprises 16 residues. V lost 3 bases, J lost 3 bases, and 19 bases lay in between. From germline, CDR1 is SGHKS and CDR2 YYEKEE (reference sequence). This clonotype originated in a woman in her twenties or thirties in good health. This sequence joins TRBV5-5 and TRBJ2-7; D may be TRBD2 (6 bases). The sequenced sample consisted of naive CD8+ T cells sorted from blood. The DNA of the CDR3 is TGTGCCAGCAGCTGGTCGGGTGGCTCTAGCGTCTACGAGCAGTACTTC. Its translation: CASSWSGGSSVYEQYF.